The present T cell receptor beta chain was sequenced within a study of T cell repertoires and leukemia-associated antigens (dated by TCRdb to between 2018 and 2021). The study in broad terms: Each sample yielded about 5.1 to 7 million read pairs and about 3.3 to 5.0 million effective reads, approximately 16 million effective reads overall. The study aimed to identify which antigen a TCR Vbeta21 clone previously found in CML patients recognizes, using in vitro peptide stimulation of healthy T cells.

Points the paper makes about the study in general: No significant differences among the four groups were observed in the numbers of Vbeta genes (approximately 60), Jbeta genes (about 15), VDJ rearrangements, or unique CDR3s. The antigen specificity and function of the expanded clones were not directly tested and needed further investigation.

Taken from the germline V gene, the CDR1 and CDR2 loops are KGHDR and SFDVKD. CDR3 length: 16 amino acids, cysteine to phenylalanine. Only the CDR3 DNA stays, 48 bases, in frame from base 1. For this chain, trimming is 2 bases at the V end and 1 base at the J end, and the number of junction bases without a gene match is 4. Total RNA was extracted from the cultured T cells using TRIzol reagent. 5' rapid amplification of cDNA ends (5'RACE) was used to amplify TCRbeta libraries from RNA. Before sequencing, library concentration and integrity were assessed using Qubit, an Agilent instrument, and quantitative PCR. A commercial service provider sequenced the qualified libraries on Illumina HiSeq or MiSeq. The published analysis was carried out like this. TCR sequences in each sample were identified using MiXCR version 1.8.2. Qualified clones required a CDR3 longer than four amino acids, an in-frame nucleotide length, and no stop codon. A read containing the complete CDR3 structure was counted as an effective read. RT-PCR with 24 Vbeta primers, GeneScan spectratyping, and Sanger sequencing were used to validate the expanded clones. TCRdb reanalyzed the raw reads on its own, using fastp at Q25 for trimming and MiXCR for clone calling, and kept in-frame beta chains. Duplicate CDR3 protein sequences are folded into a single record with the most common DNA and genes. For this entry, the V and J calls and clone size follow TCRdb and not the study's own pipeline. The sample table shows about 15,000 distinct CDR3 sequences, and approximately 37% are seen once. The biggest ten clones account for around 9% of the sample.

This clonotype came up once. Its target antigen remains unknown. Base qualities are not recorded, but no much larger clone differs from it by a single base. Single-read evidence is weak. CD3+ T cells were initially rested overnight at approximately 2.5 million cells/mL in RPMI 1640 lacking fetal bovine serum. CD3+ T cells were isolated from PBMCs with MACS immunomagnetic beads following the manufacturer's instructions. This receptor was taken from a female donor in good health. The receptor chain draws on TRBV24-1 and TRBJ2-1, with TRBD2 identical over 7 junction bases. Sample: CD3+ T cells sorted from blood and cultured. The CDR3 is CATSDSGLVSYNEQFF. In nucleotides, the sequence is TGTGCCACCAGTGATTCCGGACTAGTTTCCTACAATGAGCAGTTCTTC.